This TCR beta chain was found in a study of cytomegalovirus exposure and HLA in healthy donors. Both 60 Vbeta primers and 13 Jbeta primers went into the PCR. Sequencing was performed with immunoSEQ multiplex PCR; in TCRdb, only in-frame clones are kept and a portion is missing. The sample has some 110,000 clones, approximately 80% seen once. This receptor was obtained from a man aged 25-45 years in good health and CMV-seronegative. Source material: PBMCs.

The CDR3 spells CASSTRGSSYEQYF. In DNA form, the CDR3 reads TGTGCCAGCAGCACTAGAGGTTCCTCCTACGAGCAGTACTTC. The chain uses TRBV28 and TRBJ2-7; the D gene is possibly TRBD2 (5 bases). Germline V gene data show CDR1 as MDHEN and CDR2 as SYDVKM. This CDR3 is 14 amino acids long. The V and J ends lost 6 bases and 0 bases respectively, with 12 bases between them.